A selection of T cell receptor beta chains follows, all from one sample in a study of PD-1 blockade in classical Hodgkin lymphoma. TCRdb keeps only in-frame clones here, not all; method: immunoSEQ multiplex PCR. The table includes approximately 90,000 clones, 83% detected once. Source: peripheral blood mononuclear cells (PBMCs), taken before the fourth cycle of nivolumab. All receptors come from a human donor with classical Hodgkin lymphoma. Both conserved end residues are trimmed from each CDR3. The order of the fields is D gene, V gene, CDR3 protein. The D gene is left open where the match is weak.

>.|TRBV19
ASSMWRDPNQPQH
>.|TRBV6-5
ASSYGTSNEQF
>.|TRBV5-6
ASSFGAEDSWRNQPQH
>TRBD2|TRBV9
ASSGASGWETQY
>.|TRBV7-9
ASSLAGALEAF
>TRBD2|TRBV5-1
ASSSVTGGNEQF
>.|TRBV2
ASSEQAIYGYT
>TRBD2|TRBV6-6
ASSQIETSGWVEQF
>.|TRBV4-1
ASSRPSGVGTTEAF
>TRBD2|TRBV4-1
ASSQEPGLAGVIADTQY
>TRBD2|TRBV19
ASTQGLAGVTGELF
>TRBD1|TRBV4-2
ASSHTRTGALPSSYNEQF
>.|TRBV10-3
AISESTGRLGYT
>TRBD2|TRBV19
ASSIGSGRAWDEQF
>.|TRBV18
ASSPLDTSANYGYT
>TRBD1|TRBV30
AWSAYRGSGTGELF
>TRBD1|TRBV5-1
ASSVYRTGGDGYT
>.|TRBV29-1
SAADIGGGYT
>.|TRBV6-1
ASRKLVYEQY
>.|TRBV29-1
SAFLGLTSAGELF
>TRBD2|TRBV19
ASSPGRSSYEQY
>.|TRBV19
ASSIDTVVTEAF
>TRBD1|TRBV7-9
ASSRTGDEQY
>TRBD1|TRBV19
ASSRQGSTDTQY
>TRBD2|TRBV10-3
AIRGTSGSTGTDTQY
>TRBD2|TRBV29-1
TKKGSGRGETQY
>.|TRBV19
ASQFLGRYGYT